These 23 T cell receptor beta chains share one sample of origin, sequenced in a study of identical twins. TCRdb called the 5' RACE reads again in MiXCR, with one record for every CDR3 protein. Of around 1.7 million distinct CDR3 sequences listed, 25% to 35% were seen once; the top ten hold about 0.25%. Material for sequencing was cord blood. These receptors all come from a newborn girl in good health.

This clonotype was counted once. This could be a read error, since a much larger clone is one nucleotide away. This rearrangement joins TRBV10-3 to TRBJ2-5; TRBD2 matches at 8 bases. V shed 10 bases, J shed 4 bases, and the junction held 14 bases outside the gene matches. The CDR3 sequence is 15 residues long. Germline loops: CDR1 ENHRY, CDR2 SYGVKD. The chain's CDR3 is CATGYRLARRETQYF. In nucleotides, the CDR3 is TGTGCCACCGGTTACCGACTAGCGAGGAGAGAGACCCAGTACTTC.

The CDR3, as DNA: TGTGCCACCAAGCGGGAGGGCCCAATTTCCGGGGAGCTGTTTTTT. Its protein product is CATKREGPISGELFF. The chain uses TRBV28 and TRBJ2-2; 10 nucleotides agree with TRBD2. CDR1 is MDHEN and CDR2 is SYDVKM in the germline V gene. J was trimmed by 6 bases and V by 10 bases; bases with no gene match: 11. This CDR3 comprises 15 residues. Drawing the rest from reference TRBV28 and TRBJ2-2, the complete variable domain is DVKVTQSSRYLVKRTGEKVFLECVQDMDHENMFWYRQDPGLGLRLIYFSYDVKMKEKGDIPEGYSVSREKKERFSLILESASTNQTSMYLCATKREGPISGELFFGEGSRLTVL.

V is TRBV5-1 and J is TRBJ1-1, with D maybe TRBD1 (6 bases). Trimming stripped 4 bases from V and 10 bases from J, with 14 bases between. The V gene's germline CDR1 is SGHRS and CDR2 YFSETQ. This CDR3 has 12 residues. The CDR3 is CASSPEGVLAFF. CDR3 sequence (DNA): TGCGCCAGCAGCCCGGAGGGGGTTTTAGCTTTCTTT.

V and J are TRBV6-1 and TRBJ2-4; maybe TRBD1 (5 bases). V shed 6 bases and J shed 5 bases, with 17 bases lying between them. The germline V gene has CDR1 MNHNS and CDR2 SASEGT. The CDR3 consists of 15 residues. CDR3 DNA: TGTGCCAGCAGCATGGGTGGGGCTAGAGAAAACATTCAGTACTTC. Its translation is CASSMGGARENIQYF.

This chain joins TRBV20-1 and TRBJ1-2, with TRBD1 as a possible D gene (6 bases). V was shortened by 3 bases and J by 7 bases, with 21 bases between the two germline ends. The CDR3 is 15 amino acids. CDR1 is DFQATT, CDR2 SNEGSKA, per germline (reference sequence). The DNA for the CDR3 is TGCAGTGCTAGGCCGCGGGACACCTCTTGGCGTGGCTACACCTTC. Protein product: CSARPRDTSWRGYTF.

This clonotype turned up a few times. The chain recombines TRBV4-1 with TRBJ1-4, with D uncertain. V was cut by 1 base and J by 8 bases, with 8 bases left in between. The CDR3 is made up of 13 amino acids. Germline CDR1 and CDR2: MGHRA and YSYEKL. In DNA form, the CDR3 reads TGCGCCAGCAGCCAAGCAAGTAGCGAAAAACTGTTTTTT. Protein sequence: CASSQASSEKLFF.

This clonotype was seen only a few times. The chain combines TRBV25-1 with TRBJ2-2, with no clear D. The germline gives CDR1 MGHDK, CDR2 SYGVNS. CDR3 length: 16 amino acids. Trimming stripped 3 bases from V and 1 base from J, with 12 bases between. This CDR3 reads CASSDFSWGNTGELFF. In DNA, the CDR3 is TGTGCCAGCAGTGATTTTAGTTGGGGGAACACCGGGGAGCTGTTTTTT.

V and J are TRBV28 and TRBJ1-5, with 9 bases lining up with TRBD1. This CDR3 region has 18 residues. CDR1 and CDR2 from the germline V gene are MDHEN and SYDVKM. The J segment lost 0 bases and the V segment lost 3 bases, leaving 9 bases of the junction unmatched. CDR3 in amino acids: CASSFLGQGHYSNQPQHF. The DNA for the CDR3 is TGTGCCAGCAGTTTTTTGGGACAGGGCCATTATAGCAATCAGCCCCAGCATTTT. The whole variable domain, filled in from reference TRBV28 and TRBJ1-5, reads DVKVTQSSRYLVKRTGEKVFLECVQDMDHENMFWYRQDPGLGLRLIYFSYDVKMKEKGDIPEGYSVSREKKERFSLILESASTNQTSMYLCASSFLGQGHYSNQPQHFGDGTRLSIL.

The gene calls are TRBV5-1 and TRBJ1-5, with D uncertain. Trimming removed 0 bases from V and 6 bases from J, with 7 bases in between. The CDR3 is made up of 13 amino acids. The germline V gene has CDR1 SGHRS and CDR2 YFSETQ. The CDR3 nucleotides read TGCGCCAGCAGCTTGGATCCAGGTCAGCCCCAGCATTTT. Translated, it gives CASSLDPGQPQHF.

This clonotype was detected only a few times. The chain combines TRBV7-9 with TRBJ2-7; TRBD1 agrees at 7 bases. Looked up from germline, CDR1 is SEHNR and CDR2 is FQNEAQ (reference sequence). CDR3 length: 16 residues. Unmatched junction bases numbered 17, after V lost 5 bases and J lost 7 bases. The CDR3 here is CASSLTGGQSYNEQYF. The CDR3 DNA sequence: TGTGCCAGCAGCCTAACTGGGGGACAGAGCTACAATGAGCAGTACTTC.

This clonotype has a count of ten or more. This chain connects TRBV25-1 to TRBJ2-3; D possibly corresponds to TRBD1 (5 bases). Germline CDR1 is MGHDK and CDR2 is SYGVNS. The ends were cut back, 1 base at V and 1 base at J, with 6 bases in the middle. CDR3 length equals 14 residues. In DNA, the CDR3 is TGTGCCAGCAGTGAATCCAGGGGCACAGATACGCAGTATTTT. Encoded protein: CASSESRGTDTQYF.

The CDR3 reads CSVRGGITYEQYF. The CDR3 DNA reads as TGCAGCGTTCGGGGGGGAATTACCTACGAGCAGTACTTC. This chain joins TRBV29-1 and TRBJ2-7; 8 nucleotides line up with TRBD2. Trimming at V came to 5 bases and at J to 2 bases, leaving 5 bases not matched to a gene. This CDR3 comprises 13 residues. Germline-derived CDR1 and CDR2 are SQVTM and ANQGSEA.

The chain employs TRBV5-5 and TRBJ2-1, with D tentatively TRBD1 (7 bases). This CDR3 has 15 amino acids. Trimming shortened V by 4 bases and J by 12 bases, and 23 bases separated the two germline ends. Germline V gene lookup returns CDR1 SGHKS and CDR2 YYEKEE (reference sequence). The CDR3 reads CASSKEGAGLSGQFF. CDR3 nucleotide sequence: TGTGCCAGCAGCAAGGAGGGGGCCGGCTTGTCAGGGCAGTTCTTC.

The CDR3 spells CASSRKDNEQFF. The CDR3 DNA sequence: TGTGCCAGCAGCCGAAAGGACAATGAGCAGTTCTTC. This chain uses TRBV5-6 with TRBJ2-1; D is undetermined. Trimming cost V 4 bases and J 5 bases, with 7 bases left between them. The CDR3 is made up of 12 amino acids. CDR1 SGHDT and CDR2 YYEEEE come from the germline V gene.

Ten or more counts support this clonotype. This sequence joins TRBV4-1 and TRBJ1-2; no clear D. This CDR3 comprises 19 residues. Per the germline V gene, CDR1 is MGHRA and CDR2 is YSYEKL. Trimming removed 1 base at V and 0 bases at J, with 21 bases between. CDR3 coding DNA: TGCGCCAGCAGCCAAGTCGGCACTCGAAGTTCCAAAGCTAACTATGGCTACACCTTC. Amino acids: CASSQVGTRSSKANYGYTF.

The chain uses TRBV6-1 and TRBJ2-7; possible D gene TRBD2, 6 bases. Germline CDR1 and CDR2: MNHNS and SASEGT. The CDR3 spans 18 residues. Trimming removed 6 bases at V and 4 bases at J, with 28 bases between. CDR3 residues: CASSPGIFRGEEGYEQYF. The CDR3 nucleotides are TGTGCCAGCAGCCCCGGGATATTTAGAGGGGAGGAAGGGTACGAGCAGTACTTC.

This chain uses TRBV2 with TRBJ2-4; D is unclear. V lost 4 bases and J lost 5, with 6 bases in between. The CDR3 is 12 residues long. Per germline, CDR1 SNHLY and CDR2 FYNNEI. The CDR3, as DNA: TGTGCCAGCAGTGGGGCCCAAAACATTCAGTACTTC. Translation: CASSGAQNIQYF.

About this clonotype: This clone may be a read error of a much larger clone one base away. The chain joins TRBV2 to TRBJ2-3; 8 nucleotides align to TRBD1. Germline V gene lookup returns CDR1 SNHLY and CDR2 FYNNEI. The CDR3 extends over 14 amino acids. The CDR3 DNA is TGTGCCAGCAGACGGGACAGGAGCACAGATACGCAGTCTTTT. Translated, it gives CASRRDRSTDTQSF. Filled out from reference TRBV2 and TRBJ2-3, the complete variable domain reads EPEVTQTPSHQVTQMGQEVILRCVPISNHLYFYWYRQILGQKVEFLVSFYNNEISEKSEIFDDQFSVERPDGSNFTLKIRSTKLEDSAMYFCASRRDRSTDTQSFGPGTRLTVL.

This clonotype was observed many times. V is TRBV29-1 and J is TRBJ1-2, with D possibly matching TRBD1 (6 bases). V was clipped by 6 bases and J by 5 bases, with 16 bases between them. The CDR3 extends over 13 amino acids. Per germline, CDR1 SQVTM and CDR2 ANQGSEA. The chain's CDR3 is CSVSEGGVYGYTF. Written as DNA, the CDR3 is TGCAGCGTCTCGGAGGGGGGGGTTTATGGCTACACCTTC. The whole variable domain, remainder taken from reference TRBV29-1 and TRBJ1-2, is SAVISQKPSRDICQRGTSLTIQCQVDSQVTMMFWYRQQPGQSLTLIATANQGSEATYESGFVIDKFPISRPNLTFSTLTVSNMSPEDSSIYLCSVSEGGVYGYTFGSGTRLTVV.

The rearrangement uses TRBV18 and TRBJ2-2, with D perhaps TRBD1 or TRBD2 (5 bases each). Germline-derived CDR1 and CDR2 are KGHSH and LQKENI. V was trimmed by 3 bases and J by 0 bases, leaving 17 bases between them. The CDR3 spans 18 residues. DNA for the CDR3: TGTGCCAGCTCACCCCCTTTGAGGGACCCCTCGAACACCGGGGAGCTGTTTTTT. This gives the protein CASSPPLRDPSNTGELFF.

This clonotype was counted only a few times. The chain is built from TRBV24-1 and TRBJ2-7, with D tentatively TRBD1 (6 bases). V lost 2 bases and J 2 bases, leaving 12 bases between the germline ends. CDR1 KGHDR and CDR2 SFDVKD come from the germline V gene. The CDR3 has 15 residues. The CDR3 region is CATSDSGTLTYEQYF. CDR3 nucleotide sequence: TGTGCCACCAGTGATTCGGGGACACTGACCTACGAGCAGTACTTC.

This chain uses TRBV19 with TRBJ1-2; D might be TRBD1 (6 bases). Trimming took off 7 bases at V and 4 bases at J, with 13 bases between the two ends. The CDR3 sequence is 13 residues long. Germline CDR1 and CDR2: LNHDA and SQIVND (reference sequence). In nucleotides, the CDR3 is TGTGCCAGTACCGACAGGCGTTCCTATGGCTACACCTTC. As protein: CASTDRRSYGYTF. Full variable domain (remainder filled in from reference TRBV19 and TRBJ1-2): DGGITQSPKYLFRKEGQNVTLSCEQNLNHDAMYWYRQDPGQGLRLIYYSQIVNDFQKGDIAEGYSVSREKKESFPLTVTSAQKNPTAFYLCASTDRRSYGYTFGSGTRLTVV.

The chain links TRBV7-2 to TRBJ2-4; tentative D call: TRBD1 (6 bases). Germline CDR1 is SGHTA and CDR2 is FQGNSA. V was trimmed by 4 bases and J by 1 base, leaving 11 bases between them. This CDR3 has 15 residues. The CDR3 spells CASSYQQGAKNIQYF. CDR3 DNA sequence: TGTGCCAGCAGCTACCAGCAGGGGGCCAAAAACATTCAGTACTTC.